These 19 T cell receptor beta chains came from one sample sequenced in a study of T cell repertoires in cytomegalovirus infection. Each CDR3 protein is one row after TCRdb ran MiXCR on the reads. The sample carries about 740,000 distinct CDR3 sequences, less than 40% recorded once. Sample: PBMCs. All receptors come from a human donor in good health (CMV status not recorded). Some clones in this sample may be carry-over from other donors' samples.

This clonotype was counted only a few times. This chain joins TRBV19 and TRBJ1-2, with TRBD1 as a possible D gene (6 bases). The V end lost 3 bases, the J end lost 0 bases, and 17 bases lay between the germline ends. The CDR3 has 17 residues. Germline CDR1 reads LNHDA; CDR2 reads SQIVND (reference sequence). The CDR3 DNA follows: TGTGCCAGTAGTATTGGGACACCGCCCTCCCCTAACTATGGCTACACCTTC. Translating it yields CASSIGTPPSPNYGYTF.

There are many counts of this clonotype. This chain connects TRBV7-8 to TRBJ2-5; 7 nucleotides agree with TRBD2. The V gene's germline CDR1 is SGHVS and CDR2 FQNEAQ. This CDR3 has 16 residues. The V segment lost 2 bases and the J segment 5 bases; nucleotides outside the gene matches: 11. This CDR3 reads CASSLPEMGGRETQYF. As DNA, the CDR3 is TGTGCCAGCAGCTTACCGGAGATGGGGGGGAGGGAGACCCAGTACTTC.

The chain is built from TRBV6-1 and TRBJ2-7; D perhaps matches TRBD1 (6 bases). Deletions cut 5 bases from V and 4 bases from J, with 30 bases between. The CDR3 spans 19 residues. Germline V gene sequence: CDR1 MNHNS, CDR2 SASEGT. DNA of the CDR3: TGTGCCAGCAGTCAGGGCCTGAAGATTGGACAGTCGACGAGGTACGAGCAGTACTTC. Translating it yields CASSQGLKIGQSTRYEQYF.

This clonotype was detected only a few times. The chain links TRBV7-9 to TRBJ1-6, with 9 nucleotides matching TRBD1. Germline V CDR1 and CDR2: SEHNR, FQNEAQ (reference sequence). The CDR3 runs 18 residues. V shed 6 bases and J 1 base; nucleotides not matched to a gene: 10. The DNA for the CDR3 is TGTGCCAGCAGACCGCCGGGACAGGGCGCTTCCTATAATTCACCCCTCCACTTT. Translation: CASRPPGQGASYNSPLHF.

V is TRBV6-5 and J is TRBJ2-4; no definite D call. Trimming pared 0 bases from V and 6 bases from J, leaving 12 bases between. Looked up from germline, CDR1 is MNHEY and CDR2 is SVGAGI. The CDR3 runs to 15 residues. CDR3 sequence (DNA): TGTGCCAGCAGTTACTCGGGTGACTCCGGAAACATTCAGTACTTC. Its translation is CASSYSGDSGNIQYF.

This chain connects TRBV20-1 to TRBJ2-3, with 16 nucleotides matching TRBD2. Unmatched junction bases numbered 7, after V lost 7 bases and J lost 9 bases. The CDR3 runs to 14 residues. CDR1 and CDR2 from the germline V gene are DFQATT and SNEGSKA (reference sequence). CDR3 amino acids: CSVTGTSGRATQYF. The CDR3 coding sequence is TGCAGTGTGACCGGGACTAGCGGGAGGGCCACGCAGTATTTT.

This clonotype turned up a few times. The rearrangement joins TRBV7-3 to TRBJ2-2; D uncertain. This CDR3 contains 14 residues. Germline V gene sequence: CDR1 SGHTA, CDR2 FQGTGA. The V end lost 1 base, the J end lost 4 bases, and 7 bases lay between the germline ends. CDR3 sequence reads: CASSLNVGTGELFF. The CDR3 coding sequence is TGTGCCAGCAGCTTAAACGTCGGCACCGGGGAGCTGTTTTTT.

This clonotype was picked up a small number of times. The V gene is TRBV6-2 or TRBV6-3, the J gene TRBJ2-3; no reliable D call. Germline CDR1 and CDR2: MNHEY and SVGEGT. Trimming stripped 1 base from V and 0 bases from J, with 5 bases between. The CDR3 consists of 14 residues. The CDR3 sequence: CASSYFRSTDTQYF. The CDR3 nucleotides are TGTGCCAGCAGTTACTTCCGTAGCACAGATACGCAGTATTTT.

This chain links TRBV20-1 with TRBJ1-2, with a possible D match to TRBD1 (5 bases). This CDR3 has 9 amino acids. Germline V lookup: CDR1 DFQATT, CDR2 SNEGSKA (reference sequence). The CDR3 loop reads CGGDYGYTF. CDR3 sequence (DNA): TGCGGAGGGGATTATGGCTACACCTTC.

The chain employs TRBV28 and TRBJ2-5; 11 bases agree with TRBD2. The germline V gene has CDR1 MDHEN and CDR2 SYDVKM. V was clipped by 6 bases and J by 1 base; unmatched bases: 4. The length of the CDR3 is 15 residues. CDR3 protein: CASRVGTSGQETQYF. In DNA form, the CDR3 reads TGTGCCAGCAGGGTCGGGACTAGCGGCCAAGAGACCCAGTACTTC.

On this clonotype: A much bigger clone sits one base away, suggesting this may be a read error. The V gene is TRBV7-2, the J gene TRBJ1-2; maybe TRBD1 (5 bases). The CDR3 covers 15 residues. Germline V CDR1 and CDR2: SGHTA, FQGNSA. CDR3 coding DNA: TGTGCCAGCGGCTTATTTTCTGAGGGGCCGATTGGCTACACCTTC. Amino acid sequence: CASGLFSEGPIGYTF.

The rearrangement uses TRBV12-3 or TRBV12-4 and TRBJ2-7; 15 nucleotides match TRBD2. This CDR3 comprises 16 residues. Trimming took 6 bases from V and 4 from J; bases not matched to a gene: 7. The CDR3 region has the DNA TGTGCCAGCAGGGGGGGACTAGCGGGAGGTTTGTACGAGCAGTACTTC. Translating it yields CASRGGLAGGLYEQYF.

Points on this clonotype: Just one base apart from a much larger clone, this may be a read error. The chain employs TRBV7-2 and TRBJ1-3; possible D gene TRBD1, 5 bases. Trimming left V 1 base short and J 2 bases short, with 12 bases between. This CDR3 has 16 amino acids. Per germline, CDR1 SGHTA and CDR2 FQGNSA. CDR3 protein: CASSLGDPNTGNTIYF. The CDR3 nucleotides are TGTGCCAGCAGCTTAGGGGACCCCAACACTGGAAACACCATATATTTT.

Here the CDR3 reads CASSLDVNPQHF. In DNA, the CDR3 is TGTGCCAGCAGCTTAGACGTGAACCCCCAGCATTTT. J is TRBJ1-5 and V is TRBV11-3; D uncertain. The CDR3 runs 12 residues. Germline CDR1 reads SGHNT; CDR2 reads YENEEA. Trimming shortened V by 0 bases and J by 10 bases, and 7 bases separated the two germline ends.

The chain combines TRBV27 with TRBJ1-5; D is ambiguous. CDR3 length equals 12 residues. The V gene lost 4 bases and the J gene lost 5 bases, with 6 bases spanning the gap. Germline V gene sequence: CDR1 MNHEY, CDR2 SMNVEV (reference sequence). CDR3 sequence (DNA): TGTGCCAGCAGTTCACCTGATCAGCCCCAGCATTTT. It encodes CASSSPDQPQHF.

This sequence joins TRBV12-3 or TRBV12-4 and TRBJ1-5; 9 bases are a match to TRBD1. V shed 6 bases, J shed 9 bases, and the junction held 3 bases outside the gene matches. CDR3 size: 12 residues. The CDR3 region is CASRRTGAPQHF. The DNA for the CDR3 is TGTGCCAGCAGGCGGACAGGGGCGCCCCAGCATTTT.

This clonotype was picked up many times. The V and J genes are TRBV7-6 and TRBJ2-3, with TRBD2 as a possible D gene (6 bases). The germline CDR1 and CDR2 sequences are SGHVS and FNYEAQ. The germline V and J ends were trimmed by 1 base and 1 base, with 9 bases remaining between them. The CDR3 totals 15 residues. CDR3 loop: CASSLGGMGTDTQYF. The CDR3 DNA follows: TGTGCCAGCAGCTTAGGCGGGATGGGCACAGATACGCAGTATTTT. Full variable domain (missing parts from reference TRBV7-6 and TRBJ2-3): GAGVSQSPRYKVTKRGQDVALRCDPISGHVSLYWYRQALGQGPEFLTYFNYEAQQDKSGLPNDRFSAERPEGSISTLTIQRTEQRDSAMYRCASSLGGMGTDTQYFGPGTRLTVL.

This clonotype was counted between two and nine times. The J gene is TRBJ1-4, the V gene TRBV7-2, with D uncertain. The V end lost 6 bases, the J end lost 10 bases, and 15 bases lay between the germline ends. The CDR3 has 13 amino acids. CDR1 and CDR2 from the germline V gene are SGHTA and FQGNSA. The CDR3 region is CASSQGPELKLFF. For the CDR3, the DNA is TGTGCCAGCAGTCAAGGCCCAGAGTTAAAACTGTTTTTT.

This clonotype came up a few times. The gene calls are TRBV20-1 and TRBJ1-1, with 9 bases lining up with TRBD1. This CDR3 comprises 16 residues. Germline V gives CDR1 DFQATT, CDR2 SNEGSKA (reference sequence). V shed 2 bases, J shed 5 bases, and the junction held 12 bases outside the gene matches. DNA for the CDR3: TGCAGTGCTAGACCCGGGACAGGGTGGAGGGATACTGAAGCTTTCTTT. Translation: CSARPGTGWRDTEAFF.